What follows are 4 T cell receptor beta chains derived from one specimen sequenced in a study of cytomegalovirus exposure and HLA in healthy donors. PCR amplification relied on 60 Vbeta primers (plus 13 Jbeta primers). Profiling relied on immunoSEQ multiplex PCR, and the TCRdb table lists in-frame clones only, not all of them. Found here are some 130,000 clones, approximately 71% of them singletons; the top ten hold around 2%. Sequencing was done on a sample of PBMCs. Receptors originate from a man aged 25-45 years in good health and CMV-seronegative.

Only a few counts were recorded for this clone. In the same sample, other DNA sequences code for this CDR3. The genes are TRBV7-9 and TRBJ2-2, with D tentatively TRBD1 (6 bases). The CDR3 covers 15 residues. V was clipped by 1 base and J by 4 bases, with 10 bases between them. CDR1 and CDR2 from the germline V gene are SEHNR and FQNEAQ (reference sequence). CDR3 residues: CASSLGQGSTGELFF. DNA of the CDR3: TGTGCCAGCAGCTTAGGGCAGGGGAGCACCGGGGAGCTGTTTTTT.

This chain connects TRBV2 to TRBJ2-7; D is perhaps TRBD2 (6 bases). Germline loops: CDR1 SNHLY, CDR2 FYNNEI. Trimming took 10 bases from V and 0 from J, leaving 13 bases between them. This CDR3 contains 13 residues. DNA for the CDR3: TGTGCCACTCCGGGACTCCACTCCTACGAGCAGTACTTC. It encodes CATPGLHSYEQYF.

This clone was observed once. Here the CDR3 DNA reads TGTGCCAGCACCCGGGACAGGGGGTTGTACGAGCAGTACTTC. This translates into CASTRDRGLYEQYF. The chain has TRBV6-1 and TRBJ2-7, with 11 bases that match TRBD1. The germline V gene encodes CDR1 MNHNS and CDR2 SASEGT. The V segment lost 7 bases and the J segment 4 bases; nucleotides outside the gene matches: 6. This CDR3 region has 14 residues.

The chain employs TRBV6-1 and TRBJ1-6; maybe TRBD1 (5 bases). This CDR3 is built from 14 residues. The germline V gene has CDR1 MNHNS and CDR2 SASEGT. The V end lost 5 bases, the J end lost 9 bases, and 14 bases lay between the germline ends. The CDR3 nucleotides read TGTGCCAGCAGTCCGGACATCGATTCTTCACCCCTCCACTTT. Its protein is CASSPDIDSSPLHF.